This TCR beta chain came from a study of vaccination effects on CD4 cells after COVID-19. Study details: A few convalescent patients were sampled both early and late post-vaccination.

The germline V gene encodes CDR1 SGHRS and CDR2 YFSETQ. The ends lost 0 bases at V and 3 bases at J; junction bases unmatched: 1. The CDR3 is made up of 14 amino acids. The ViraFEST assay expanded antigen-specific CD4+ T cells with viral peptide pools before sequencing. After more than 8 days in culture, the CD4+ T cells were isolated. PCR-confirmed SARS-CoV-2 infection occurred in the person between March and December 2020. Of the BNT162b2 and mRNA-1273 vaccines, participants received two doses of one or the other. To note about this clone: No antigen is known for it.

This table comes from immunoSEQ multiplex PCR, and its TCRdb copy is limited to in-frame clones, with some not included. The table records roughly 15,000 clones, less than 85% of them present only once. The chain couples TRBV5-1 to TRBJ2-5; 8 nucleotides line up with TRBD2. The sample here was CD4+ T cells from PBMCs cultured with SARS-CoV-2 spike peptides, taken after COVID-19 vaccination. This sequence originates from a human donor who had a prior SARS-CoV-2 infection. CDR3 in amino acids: CASSLVGGEETQYF. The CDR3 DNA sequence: TGCGCCAGCAGCTTGGTCGGGGGGGAAGAGACCCAGTACTTC. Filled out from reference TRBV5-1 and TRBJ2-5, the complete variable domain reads KAGVTQTPRYLIKTRGQQVTLSCSPISGHRSVSWYQQTPGQGLQFLFEYFSETQRNKGNFPGRFSGRQFSNSRSEMNVSTLELGDSALYLCASSLVGGEETQYFGPGTRLLVL.